This section outlines one T cell receptor beta chain sequence together with its context. Its matching antigen is unknown. This sample was taken from a study of PD-1 blockade in classical Hodgkin lymphoma. Time point described: newly diagnosed, previously untreated cHL patient sample. The data were produced by immunoSEQ multiplex PCR, yet TCRdb's version contains in-frame clones alone and is incomplete. The data contain some 49,000 clones, about nine tenths of them singletons. The CDR3 loop spans 12 amino acids. Germline-derived CDR1 and CDR2 are SEHNR and FQNEAQ (reference sequence). V shed 4 bases and J 10 bases; nucleotides not matched to a gene: 2. Overall study findings and caveats: Relative to healthy donors, newly diagnosed patients reportedly had lower baseline TCR diversity, which was reported as lower still in relapsed/refractory patients.

The specimen was peripheral blood mononuclear cells (PBMCs). The rearrangement joins TRBV7-9 to TRBJ2-1, with 9 bases aligning to TRBD1. This clonotype was obtained from a human donor with classical Hodgkin lymphoma. CDR3 DNA: TGTGCCAGCAGCTGGACAGGGGACGAGCAGTTCTTC. Its translation: CASSWTGDEQFF.